One and the same sample provided the 10 T cell receptor beta chains below, sequenced in a study of blood T cell repertoires in COVID-19. The data were produced by immunoSEQ multiplex PCR, yet TCRdb's version contains in-frame clones alone and is incomplete. This table holds over 150,000 clones, roughly 84% found once. The sample taken for sequencing was peripheral blood. The receptors were sampled from a man between 45 and 60 years old with active or convalescent COVID-19.

The chain uses TRBV18 and TRBJ2-5; no reliable D call. Per the germline V gene, CDR1 is KGHSH and CDR2 is LQKENI. The V end lost 3 bases, the J end lost 5 bases, and 16 bases lay between the germline ends. The CDR3 consists of 15 residues. Written as DNA, the CDR3 is TGTGCCAGCTCACCCAGCAGCTTGGTCGGGGAGACCCAGTACTTC. Translation gives CASSPSSLVGETQYF.

This clone showed up just a few times. This sequence joins TRBV24-1 and TRBJ1-2; TRBD1 is a possible D gene (5 bases). The germline gives CDR1 KGHDR, CDR2 SFDVKD. V lost 6 bases and J lost 7, with 17 bases in between. The CDR3 is 14 residues long. The CDR3 protein is CATSPHPRGGGYTF. The CDR3 region has the DNA TGTGCCACCAGTCCTCACCCCCGGGGGGGTGGCTACACCTTC.

V usage is TRBV9 and J usage is TRBJ2-5; TRBD2 matches 13 bases. J gave up 0 bases and V 4 bases, and 3 bases lay outside the gene matches. Germline values: CDR1 SGDLS, CDR2 YYNGEE. The CDR3 is 16 residues long. The CDR3 sequence is CASSRGTSGDQETQYF. The CDR3 DNA reads as TGTGCCAGCAGCCGCGGGACTAGCGGGGACCAAGAGACCCAGTACTTC. Looking up the rest from reference TRBV9 and TRBJ2-5 gives the full variable domain: DSGVTQTPKHLITATGQRVTLRCSPRSGDLSVYWYQQSLDQGLQFLIQYYNGEERAKGNILERFSAQQFPDLHSELNLSSLELGDSALYFCASSRGTSGDQETQYFGPGTRLLVL.

The chain links TRBV7-2 to TRBJ2-1; 8 bases align to TRBD1. J lost 0 bases, V lost 2 bases, and 3 bases had no gene match. The CDR3 contains 16 residues. Germline CDR1 is SGHTA and CDR2 is FQGNSA. DNA of the CDR3: TGTGCCAGCAGCTTATATGGGACAGGCTCCTACAATGAGCAGTTCTTC. Its translation: CASSLYGTGSYNEQFF.

This clone was detected once. The chain links TRBV3-1 (or the pseudogene TRBV3-2) to TRBJ2-3; TRBD2 aligns across 12 bases. Germline V gives CDR1 LGHDT, CDR2 YNNKEL (reference sequence). The CDR3 is made up of 19 amino acids. Unmatched junction bases numbered 8, after V lost 0 bases and J lost 1 base. This CDR3 is CASSQDYLAGGIGTDTQYF. The CDR3 DNA reads as TGTGCCAGCAGCCAAGATTATCTAGCGGGGGGGATTGGCACAGATACGCAGTATTTT.

The chain carries TRBV14 and TRBJ1-4; TRBD1 is a possible D gene (5 bases). Germline loops: CDR1 SGHDN, CDR2 FVKESK. The CDR3 runs 16 residues. Between the trimmed V and J ends, which lost 4 bases and 7 bases, there was a span of 19 bases. The CDR3 coding sequence is TGTGCCAGCAGCCTAAGGGGCCAGGTCCTGGGTGAAAAACTGTTTTTT. It translates to CASSLRGQVLGEKLFF.

In this sample, this clone turned up a few times. The chain links TRBV11-1 to TRBJ1-1; perhaps TRBD1 as D (5 bases). This CDR3 region has 13 residues. Germline CDR1 and CDR2: SGHAT and FQDESV (reference sequence). V was pared by 7 bases and J by 0 bases, with 9 bases between. CDR3 in DNA: TGTGCCAGCACAGGGCCAATGAACACTGAAGCTTTCTTT. Translating gives CASTGPMNTEAFF.

This clone was recorded at least ten times. The V call is TRBV2, the J call TRBJ2-1; possibly TRBD2 for D (7 bases). Trimming took 2 bases from V and 4 from J, leaving 18 bases between them. Germline lookup yields CDR1 SNHLY and CDR2 FYNNEI. This CDR3 is 17 amino acids long. CDR3 DNA sequence: TGTGCCAGCAGTGAACCTTGGGGGGGGCCGTTGTACAATGAGCAGTTCTTC. Translation gives CASSEPWGGPLYNEQFF.

This clone was observed a single time. The chain combines TRBV30 with TRBJ1-6; unclear D gene. The CDR3 runs to 12 residues. The germline V gene has CDR1 GTSNPN and CDR2 SVGIG (reference sequence). The V end was cut by 4 bases, the J end by 10 bases, with 11 bases between. CDR3 in DNA: TGTGCCTGGATGGATAGCCAATCACCCCTCCACTTT. This codes for CAWMDSQSPLHF.

A note on this clone: The junction shows a germline mismatch at one end, possibly a read error. The sample carries other DNA sequences with the same CDR3. This sequence joins TRBV7-7 and TRBJ2-1; the D is unclear. Germline V gene lookup returns CDR1 SSHAT and CDR2 FNYEAQ (reference sequence). This CDR3 is built from 14 residues. In nucleotides, the CDR3 is TGTGCTAGCAGCTTATCGGGCTCCTACAATGAGCAGTTCTTC. This encodes CASSLSGSYNEQFF.